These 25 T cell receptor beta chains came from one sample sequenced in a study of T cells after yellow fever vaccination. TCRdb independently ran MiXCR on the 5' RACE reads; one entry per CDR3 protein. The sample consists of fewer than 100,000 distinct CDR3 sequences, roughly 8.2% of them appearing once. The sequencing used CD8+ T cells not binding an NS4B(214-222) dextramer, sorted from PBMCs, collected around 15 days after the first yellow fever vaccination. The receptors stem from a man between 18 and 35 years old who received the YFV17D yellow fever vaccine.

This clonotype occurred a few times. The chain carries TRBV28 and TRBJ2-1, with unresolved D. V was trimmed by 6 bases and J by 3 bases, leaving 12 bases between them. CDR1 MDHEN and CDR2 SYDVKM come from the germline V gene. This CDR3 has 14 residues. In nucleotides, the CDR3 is TGTGCCAGCAGCTCGGACCTGTTCTACAATGAGCAGTTCTTC. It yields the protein CASSSDLFYNEQFF.

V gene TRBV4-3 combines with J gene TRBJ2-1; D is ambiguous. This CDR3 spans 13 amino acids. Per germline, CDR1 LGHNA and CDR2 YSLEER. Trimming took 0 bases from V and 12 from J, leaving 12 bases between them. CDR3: CASSQDWAPRQFF. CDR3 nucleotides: TGCGCCAGCAGCCAAGATTGGGCCCCACGGCAGTTCTTC.

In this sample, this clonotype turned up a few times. In nucleotides, the CDR3 is TGTGCCAGCAGACGCCAGGGAGATAGCAATCAGCCCCAGCATTTT. Translating it yields CASRRQGDSNQPQHF. The V and J genes are TRBV27 and TRBJ1-5, with D perhaps TRBD1 (5 bases). Germline V gene sequence: CDR1 MNHEY, CDR2 SMNVEV (reference sequence). This CDR3 is built from 15 residues. The V gene lost 6 bases and the J gene lost 0 bases, with 12 bases spanning the gap.

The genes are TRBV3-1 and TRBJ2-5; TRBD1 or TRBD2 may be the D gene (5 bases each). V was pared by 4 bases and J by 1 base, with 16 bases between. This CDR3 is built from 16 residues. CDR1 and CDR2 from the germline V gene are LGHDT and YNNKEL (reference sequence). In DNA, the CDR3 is TGTGCCAGCAGCCCCCGGGATCACGGGACCCAAGAGACCCAGTACTTC. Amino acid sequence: CASSPRDHGTQETQYF.

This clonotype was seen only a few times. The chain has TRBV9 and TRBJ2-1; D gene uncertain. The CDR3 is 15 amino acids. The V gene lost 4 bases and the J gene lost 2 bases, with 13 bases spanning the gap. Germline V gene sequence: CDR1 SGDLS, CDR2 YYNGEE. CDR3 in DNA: TGTGCCAGCAGCCCCCGGGTCGGCCCCTACAATGAGCAGTTCTTC. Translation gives CASSPRVGPYNEQFF.

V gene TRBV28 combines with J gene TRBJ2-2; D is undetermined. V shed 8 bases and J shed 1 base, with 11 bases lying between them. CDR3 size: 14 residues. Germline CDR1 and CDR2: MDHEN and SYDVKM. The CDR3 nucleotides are TGTGCCAGCGGCCTGGCCGTGAACACCGGGGAGCTGTTTTTT. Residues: CASGLAVNTGELFF.

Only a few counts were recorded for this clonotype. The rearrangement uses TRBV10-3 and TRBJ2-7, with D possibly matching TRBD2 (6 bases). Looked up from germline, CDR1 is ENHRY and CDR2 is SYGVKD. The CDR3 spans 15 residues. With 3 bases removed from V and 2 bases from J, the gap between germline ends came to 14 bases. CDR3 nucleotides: TGTGCCATCAGTGACCCGACTAGTGGGGCCTACGAGCAGTACGTC. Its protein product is CAISDPTSGAYEQYV.

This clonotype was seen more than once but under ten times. The CDR3 nucleotides read TGTGCCATCCAAAAAGGGGGGGTTGGCAATCAGCCCCAGCATTTT. Encoded protein: CAIQKGGVGNQPQHF. The chain joins TRBV6-2 or TRBV6-3 to TRBJ1-5; TRBD1 is a possible D gene (6 bases). V lost 10 bases and J 2 bases, leaving 18 bases between the germline ends. This CDR3 is built from 15 residues. Germline CDR1 and CDR2: MNHEY and SVGEGT.

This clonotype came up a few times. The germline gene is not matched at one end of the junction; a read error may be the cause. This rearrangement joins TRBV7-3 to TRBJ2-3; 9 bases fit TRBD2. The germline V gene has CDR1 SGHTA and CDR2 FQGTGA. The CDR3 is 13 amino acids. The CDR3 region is CASSPSTSGGLHF. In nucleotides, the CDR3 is TGTGCCAGCAGCCCGTCTACGAGCGGGGGGCTGCATTTT.

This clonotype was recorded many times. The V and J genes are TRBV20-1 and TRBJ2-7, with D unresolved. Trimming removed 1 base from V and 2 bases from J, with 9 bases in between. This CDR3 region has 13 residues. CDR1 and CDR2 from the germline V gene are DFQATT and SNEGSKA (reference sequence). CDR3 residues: CSARVTATYEQYF. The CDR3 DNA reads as TGCAGTGCTAGAGTTACAGCCACCTACGAGCAGTACTTC.

CDR3 loop: CASSLTGGLSYNEQFF. The CDR3 nucleotides are TGTGCCAGCAGCTTAACTGGCGGGCTCTCCTACAATGAGCAGTTCTTC. The chain joins TRBV7-3 to TRBJ2-1; a possible D gene is TRBD2 (5 bases). Germline CDR1 reads SGHTA; CDR2 reads FQGTGA. V lost 0 bases and J 0 bases, leaving 9 bases between the germline ends. The CDR3 consists of 16 residues.

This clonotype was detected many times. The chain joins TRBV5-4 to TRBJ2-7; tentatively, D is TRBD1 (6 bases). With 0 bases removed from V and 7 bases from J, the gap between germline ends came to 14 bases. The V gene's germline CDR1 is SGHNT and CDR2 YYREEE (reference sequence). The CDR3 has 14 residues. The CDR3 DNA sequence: TGTGCCAGCAGCTTGGAGGCAGGGGCAAGGGAGCAGTACTTC. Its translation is CASSLEAGAREQYF.

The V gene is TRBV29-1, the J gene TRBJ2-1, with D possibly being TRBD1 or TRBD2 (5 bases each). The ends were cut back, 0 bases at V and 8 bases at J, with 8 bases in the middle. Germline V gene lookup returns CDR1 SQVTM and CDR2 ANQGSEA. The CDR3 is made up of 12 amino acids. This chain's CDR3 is CSVEEMGDEQFF. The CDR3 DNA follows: TGCAGCGTTGAAGAGATGGGGGATGAGCAGTTCTTC.

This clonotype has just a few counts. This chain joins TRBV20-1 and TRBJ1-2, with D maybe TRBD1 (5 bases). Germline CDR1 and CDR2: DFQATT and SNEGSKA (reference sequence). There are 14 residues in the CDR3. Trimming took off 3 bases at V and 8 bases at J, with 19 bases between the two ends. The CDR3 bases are TGCAGTGCTAGGTGGTACGGGGGAGAGTGGGGCTACACCTTC. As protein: CSARWYGGEWGYTF.

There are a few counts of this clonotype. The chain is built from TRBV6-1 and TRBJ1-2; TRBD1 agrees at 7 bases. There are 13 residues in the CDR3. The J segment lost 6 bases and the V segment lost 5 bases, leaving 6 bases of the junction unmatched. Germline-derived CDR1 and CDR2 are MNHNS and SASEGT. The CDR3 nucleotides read TGTGCCAGCAGTCCCAGGGGGTATGATGGCTACACCTTC. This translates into CASSPRGYDGYTF.

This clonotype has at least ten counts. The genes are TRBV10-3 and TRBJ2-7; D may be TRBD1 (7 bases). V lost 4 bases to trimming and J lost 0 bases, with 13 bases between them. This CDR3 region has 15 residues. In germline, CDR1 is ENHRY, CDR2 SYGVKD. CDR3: CAISGGTANSYEQYV. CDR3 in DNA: TGTGCCATCAGTGGCGGGACAGCCAACTCCTACGAGCAGTACGTC.

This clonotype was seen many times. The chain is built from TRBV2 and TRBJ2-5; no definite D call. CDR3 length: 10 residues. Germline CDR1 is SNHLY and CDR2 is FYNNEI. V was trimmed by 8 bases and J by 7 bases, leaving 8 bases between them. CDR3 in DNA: TGTGCCAGCTCCCTGGGGACCCAGTACTTC. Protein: CASSLGTQYF.

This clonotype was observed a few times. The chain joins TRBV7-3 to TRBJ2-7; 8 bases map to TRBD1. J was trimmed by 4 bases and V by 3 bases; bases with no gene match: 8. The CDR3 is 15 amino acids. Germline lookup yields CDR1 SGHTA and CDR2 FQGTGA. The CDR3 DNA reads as TGTGCCAGCAGCTTGTCAGGGGGCTCTGTGTACGAGCAGTACTTC. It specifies CASSLSGGSVYEQYF.

DNA for the CDR3: TGTGCCAGCAGTCGACAGGGGCGTGAGCAGTTCTTC. Its protein is CASSRQGREQFF. The chain couples TRBV5-6 to TRBJ2-1; TRBD1 matches 8 bases. V gave up 5 bases and J gave up 9 bases; unmatched junction bases: 4. There are 12 residues in the CDR3. The V gene's germline CDR1 is SGHDT and CDR2 YYEEEE.

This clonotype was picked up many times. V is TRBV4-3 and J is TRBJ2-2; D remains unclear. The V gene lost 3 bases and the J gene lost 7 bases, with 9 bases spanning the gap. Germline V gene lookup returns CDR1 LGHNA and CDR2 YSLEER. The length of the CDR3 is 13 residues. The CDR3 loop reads CASSQAHIGELFF. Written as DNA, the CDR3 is TGCGCCAGCAGCCAGGCCCACATCGGGGAGCTGTTTTTT.

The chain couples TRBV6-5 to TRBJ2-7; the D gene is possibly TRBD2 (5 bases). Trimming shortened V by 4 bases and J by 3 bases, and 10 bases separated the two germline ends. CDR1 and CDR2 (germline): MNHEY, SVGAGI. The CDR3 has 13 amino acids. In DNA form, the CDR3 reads TGTGCCAGCAGTTTGGACGGAGGCTACGAGCAGTACGTC. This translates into CASSLDGGYEQYV.

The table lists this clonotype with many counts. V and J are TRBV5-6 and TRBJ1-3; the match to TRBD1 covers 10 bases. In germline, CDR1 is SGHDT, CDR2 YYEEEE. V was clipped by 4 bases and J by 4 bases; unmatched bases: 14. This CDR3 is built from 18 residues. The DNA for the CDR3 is TGTGCCAGCAGCCTGCGAGATTCGGGACAGGGGTTCGGAAACACCATATATTTT. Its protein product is CASSLRDSGQGFGNTIYF.

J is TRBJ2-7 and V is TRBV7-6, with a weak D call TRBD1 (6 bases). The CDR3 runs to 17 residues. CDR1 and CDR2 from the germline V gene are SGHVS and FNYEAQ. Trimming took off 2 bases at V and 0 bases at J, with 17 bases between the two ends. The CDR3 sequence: CASSLLSGQSGSYEQYF. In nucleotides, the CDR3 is TGTGCCAGCAGCTTATTGAGTGGACAGAGCGGCTCCTACGAGCAGTACTTC.

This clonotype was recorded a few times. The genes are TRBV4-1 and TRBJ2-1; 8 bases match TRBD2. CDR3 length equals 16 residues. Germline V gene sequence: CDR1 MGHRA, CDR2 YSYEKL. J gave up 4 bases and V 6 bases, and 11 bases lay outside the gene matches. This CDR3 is CASSPRGSGGYNEQFF. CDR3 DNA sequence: TGCGCCAGCAGTCCCCGTGGGAGCGGGGGTTACAATGAGCAGTTCTTC.

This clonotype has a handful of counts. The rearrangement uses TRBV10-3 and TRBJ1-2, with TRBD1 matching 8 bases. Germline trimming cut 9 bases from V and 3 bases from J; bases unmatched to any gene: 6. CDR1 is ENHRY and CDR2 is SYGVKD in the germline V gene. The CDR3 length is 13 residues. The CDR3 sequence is CAITGTGDYGYTF. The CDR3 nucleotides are TGTGCCATAACCGGGACAGGCGACTATGGCTACACCTTC.